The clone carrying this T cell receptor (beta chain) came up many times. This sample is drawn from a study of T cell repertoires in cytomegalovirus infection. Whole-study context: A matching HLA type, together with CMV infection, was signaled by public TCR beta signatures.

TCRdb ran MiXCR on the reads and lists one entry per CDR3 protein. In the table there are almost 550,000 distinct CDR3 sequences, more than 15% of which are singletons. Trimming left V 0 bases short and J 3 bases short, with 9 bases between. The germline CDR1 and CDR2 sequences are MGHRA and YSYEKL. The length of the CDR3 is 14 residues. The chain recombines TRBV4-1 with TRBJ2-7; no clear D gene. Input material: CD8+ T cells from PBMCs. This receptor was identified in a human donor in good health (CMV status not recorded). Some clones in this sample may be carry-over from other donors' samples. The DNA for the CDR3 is TGCGCCAGCAGCCAAGAGGACCCATACTACGAGCAGTACTTC. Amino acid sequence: CASSQEDPYYEQYF.